The source of this T cell receptor (beta chain) is a study of lymphopenia after photon versus proton radiotherapy. Only in-frame clones appear in the TCRdb table, and some are missing; sequencing was by immunoSEQ multiplex PCR. The data hold 37,000 or so clones, with about 85% observed a single time. V was trimmed by 1 base and J by 2 bases, leaving 9 bases between them. Germline-derived CDR1 and CDR2 are MNHEY and SVGAGI. The CDR3 has 14 residues. This chain uses TRBV6-5 with TRBJ2-7, with a tentative D call TRBD1 (6 bases). The sequencing here drew on peripheral blood, taken from a patient treated with photon-based radiotherapy. This clonotype originated in a man in his forties or fifties with gastric cancer. This chain's CDR3 is CASSYYRVPYEQYF. The CDR3 DNA is TGTGCCAGCAGTTACTACAGGGTCCCCTACGAGCAGTACTTC.